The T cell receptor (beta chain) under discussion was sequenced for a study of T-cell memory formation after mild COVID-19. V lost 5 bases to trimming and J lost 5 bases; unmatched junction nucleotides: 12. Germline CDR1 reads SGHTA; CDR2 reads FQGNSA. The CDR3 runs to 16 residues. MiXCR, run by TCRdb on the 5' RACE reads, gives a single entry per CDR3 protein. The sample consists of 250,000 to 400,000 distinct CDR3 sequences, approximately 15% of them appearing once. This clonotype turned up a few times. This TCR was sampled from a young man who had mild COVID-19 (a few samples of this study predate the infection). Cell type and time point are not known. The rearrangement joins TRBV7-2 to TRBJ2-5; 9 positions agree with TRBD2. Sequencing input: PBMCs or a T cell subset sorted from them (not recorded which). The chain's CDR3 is CASSPARLAGYETQYF. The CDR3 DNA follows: TGTGCCAGCAGCCCCGCCCGGCTAGCGGGGTATGAGACCCAGTACTTC.